The TCR beta chain described here comes from a study of chemoradiotherapy in HPV16-positive cancers. Background on the study: Functional T-cell assays on two HPV16-positive patients' cells defined candidate HPV-specific clones and common TCR motifs. Overall study results and limits: Candidate HPV-specific clones and E7-related TCR motifs grew in tumor during treatment. For HPV16-positive patients, expanding HPV-responsive T cells associated with longer recurrence-free survival.

Sequencing was performed with immunoSEQ multiplex PCR; in TCRdb, only in-frame clones are kept and a portion is missing. The table records around 5,000 clones, 77% of them present only once. CDR1 is SNHLY and CDR2 is FYNNEI in the germline V gene. V shed 3 bases and J 1 base; nucleotides not matched to a gene: 3. CDR3 length: 15 residues. Turning to this clone: Antigen unknown.

This receptor was identified in a human donor with HPV-associated anogenital cancer. This chain joins TRBV2 and TRBJ1-5, with 7 bases that match TRBD1. The source was tumor tissue, collected from a patient who underwent chemoradiotherapy. In DNA, the CDR3 is TGTGCCAGCAGTGAGCAGGGGGGGAGCAATCAGCCCCAGCATTTT. It is translated as CASSEQGGSNQPQHF.